A selection of T cell receptor beta chains follows, all from one sample in a study of T-cell reconstitution after alpha-beta-depleted transplantation in children. In TCRdb, the PCR reads were re-called with MiXCR into one record per CDR3 protein. The sample has under 450,000 distinct CDR3 sequences; about 16% are singletons. The sample in question was PBMCs, mostly from graft donor cells, obtained 360 days after TCRalphabeta/CD19-depleted stem cell transplant. The receptors derive from a boy under three years old who had a stem cell transplant for Wiskott-Aldrich syndrome, so the T cells may come from the graft donor. CDR3s include the opening cysteine and the closing phenylalanine or tryptophan. Each record gives: clone size, CDR3 length, V gene, J gene, D gene, CDR3 DNA, CDR3 protein. D genes are given only for firm matches. Clone size is not always given. Where it is, it says once, few, many or a class for expanded clones.

size: few; length: 14; V: TRBV20-1; J: TRBJ2-2; D: NA; DNA: TGCAGTGCTAGTGGTCGTTTGGGCACCGGGGAGCTGTTTTTT; CDR3: CSASGRLGTGELFF
size: few; length: 15; V: TRBV27; J: TRBJ1-6; D: NA; DNA: TGTGCCAGCAGTTTATACAGAGCAGGTGGTTCACCCCTCCACTTT; CDR3: CASSLYRAGGSPLHF
size: many; length: 18; V: TRBV10-3; J: TRBJ2-5; D: TRBD2; DNA: TGTGCCATCAGTGAAAAGTGGTCTAGCGGAGGAGTCCAAGAGACCCAGTACTTC; CDR3: CAISEKWSSGGVQETQYF
size: few; length: 15; V: TRBV4-1; J: TRBJ1-3; D: NA; DNA: TGCGCCAGCAGCCAAGTTAATTCAGGGGGAAACACCATATATTTT; CDR3: CASSQVNSGGNTIYF
size: few; length: 17; V: TRBV27; J: TRBJ2-2; D: TRBD2; DNA: TGTGCCAGCAGTCTCGGACTAGCGGGGGCGGTCACCGGGGAGCTGTTTTTT; CDR3: CASSLGLAGAVTGELFF
size: NA; length: 16; V: TRBV7-2; J: TRBJ2-7; D: TRBD2; DNA: TGTGCCAGCAGCTTAGGATCGACTAGCGGGCGCTACGAGCAGTACTTC; CDR3: CASSLGSTSGRYEQYF
size: few; length: 15; V: TRBV4-1; J: TRBJ1-5; D: NA; DNA: TGCGCCAGCAGCCAAACGCGAGTAGGCATCCAGCCCCAGCATTTT; CDR3: CASSQTRVGIQPQHF
size: few; length: 14; V: TRBV5-1; J: TRBJ2-7; D: TRBD2; DNA: TGCGCCATCCCGACTAGCGGGAGATTGAACGAGCAGTACTTC; CDR3: CAIPTSGRLNEQYF
size: NA; length: 21; V: TRBV20-1; J: TRBJ2-1; D: NA; DNA: TGCAGTGCTAGAGTGGGCGGGGGCCCGGTTGTCACCCCCCGCTCCTACAATGAGCAGTTCTTC; CDR3: CSARVGGGPVVTPRSYNEQFF
size: few; length: 15; V: TRBV4-1; J: TRBJ2-1; D: NA; DNA: TGCGCCAGCAGCCATGGGACCTTATGGGACAATGAGCAGTTCTTC; CDR3: CASSHGTLWDNEQFF
size: NA; length: 14; V: TRBV30; J: TRBJ2-3; D: TRBD2; DNA: TGTGCCTGGCGGACTAGCGGGAGGCCGCGTACGCAGTATTTT; CDR3: CAWRTSGRPRTQYF
size: NA; length: 9; V: TRBV20-1; J: TRBJ1-2; D: NA; DNA: TGCAGTCCCCTAGGGGGCTACACCTTC; CDR3: CSPLGGYTF
size: NA; length: 14; V: TRBV20-1; J: TRBJ2-1; D: TRBD1; DNA: TGCAGTGCTAGCGGGGACAGGGGAAGGTATGAGCAGTTCTTC; CDR3: CSASGDRGRYEQFF
size: NA; length: 15; V: TRBV20-1; J: TRBJ2-7; D: NA; DNA: TGCAGTGCTAGAGAGGGGGGACGCTATTCCTACGAGCAGTACTTC; CDR3: CSAREGGRYSYEQYF
size: NA; length: 13; V: TRBV12-3/TRBV12-4; J: TRBJ2-2; D: TRBD1; DNA: TGTGCCAGCACCGGACAGGGGTCCGGGGAGCTGTTTTTT; CDR3: CASTGQGSGELFF
size: few; length: 12; V: TRBV19; J: TRBJ2-1; D: NA; DNA: TGTGCCAGTAGTAGGGCGTCCAATGAGCAGTTCTTC; CDR3: CASSRASNEQFF
size: NA; length: 12; V: TRBV28; J: TRBJ1-5; D: NA; DNA: TGTGCCAGCAGTGTTATCGGTGGCCCCCAGCATTTT; CDR3: CASSVIGGPQHF
size: NA; length: 14; V: TRBV4-2; J: TRBJ2-1; D: TRBD1; DNA: TGTGCCAGCAGCCGGGACAGGGCTAACAATGAGCAGTTCTTC; CDR3: CASSRDRANNEQFF
size: NA; length: 13; V: TRBV28; J: TRBJ1-2; D: NA; DNA: TGTGCCAGCAGTTCAAGAGGGGGGCATGGCTACACCTTC; CDR3: CASSSRGGHGYTF
size: NA; length: 12; V: TRBV6-6; J: TRBJ2-3; D: TRBD1; DNA: TGTGCCAGCAAGGGGGCCACAGATACGCAGTATTTT; CDR3: CASKGATDTQYF
size: few; length: 16; V: TRBV27; J: TRBJ2-7; D: TRBD2; DNA: TGTGCCAGCAGTTTTCGACTAGCGGGGAGCTCCTACGAGCAGTACTTC; CDR3: CASSFRLAGSSYEQYF
size: few; length: 15; V: TRBV20-1; J: TRBJ2-1; D: NA; DNA: TGCAGTGCTAGAGATTTTGAGGGGTCTAAAAATGAGCAGTTCTTC; CDR3: CSARDFEGSKNEQFF
size: few; length: 13; V: TRBV24-1; J: TRBJ1-1; D: TRBD1; DNA: TGTGCCACCAGTGACTTGACAGGGGGTAGGGCTTTCTTT; CDR3: CATSDLTGGRAFF
size: NA; length: 15; V: TRBV5-8; J: TRBJ2-5; D: TRBD1; DNA: TGTGCCAGCAGCCCATGGGACAGAAAACAAGAGACCCAGTACTTC; CDR3: CASSPWDRKQETQYF
size: NA; length: 15; V: TRBV7-6; J: TRBJ2-5; D: TRBD2; DNA: TGTGCCAGCAGCTTTAGCGGGAGGGAACTAGAGACCCAGTACTTC; CDR3: CASSFSGRELETQYF
size: NA; length: 14; V: TRBV29-1; J: TRBJ2-5; D: TRBD1; DNA: TGCAGCGTTGTGCGGGACAGGGGACCAGAGACCCAGTACTTC; CDR3: CSVVRDRGPETQYF
size: NA; length: 15; V: TRBV12-3/TRBV12-4; J: TRBJ2-1; D: TRBD2; DNA: TGTGCCAGCAGGCTGACTAGCGAAACGTACAATGAGCAGTTCTTC; CDR3: CASRLTSETYNEQFF
size: NA; length: 12; V: TRBV6-2/TRBV6-3; J: TRBJ2-7; D: NA; DNA: TGTGCCAGCAGCCGCTACCCCTACGAGCAGTACTTC; CDR3: CASSRYPYEQYF
size: NA; length: 15; V: TRBV3-1; J: TRBJ2-1; D: TRBD1; DNA: TGTGCCAGCAGCCTTACGACAGGGCCCTACAATGAGCAGTTCTTC; CDR3: CASSLTTGPYNEQFF
size: NA; length: 17; V: TRBV15; J: TRBJ2-1; D: TRBD1; DNA: TGTGCCACCAGCAGAGTTTGGGGACAGGGGGAAGGGAATGAGCAGTTCTTC; CDR3: CATSRVWGQGEGNEQFF
size: NA; length: 12; V: TRBV7-8; J: TRBJ2-3; D: NA; DNA: TGTGCCAGCAGCCCCATCAGCCCGACGCAGTATTTT; CDR3: CASSPISPTQYF
size: many; length: 12; V: TRBV12-3/TRBV12-4; J: TRBJ2-1; D: NA; DNA: TGTGCCAGCAGTTTAATCCTCAGTGAGCAGTTCTTC; CDR3: CASSLILSEQFF
size: NA; length: 12; V: TRBV20-1; J: TRBJ2-2; D: NA; DNA: TGCAGTGCTAGTCGGAGGACCGGGGAGCTGTTTTTT; CDR3: CSASRRTGELFF
size: NA; length: 11; V: TRBV28; J: TRBJ2-5; D: NA; DNA: TGTGCCATCTCTAAAGGGGAGACCCAGTACTTC; CDR3: CAISKGETQYF
size: NA; length: 14; V: TRBV18; J: TRBJ1-1; D: NA; DNA: TGTGCCAGCTCACCGGGACGTTACAACACTGAAGCTTTCTTT; CDR3: CASSPGRYNTEAFF
size: few; length: 18; V: TRBV5-6; J: TRBJ2-2; D: NA; DNA: TGTGCCAGCAGGGTGTTTCGGTGGCACGGGGAGAACACCGGGGAGCTGTTTTTT; CDR3: CASRVFRWHGENTGELFF
size: NA; length: 16; V: TRBV7-9; J: TRBJ2-3; D: NA; DNA: TGTGCCAGCAGCCCGAGTATTGCGGGGGCAACAGATACGCAGTATTTT; CDR3: CASSPSIAGATDTQYF
size: NA; length: 14; V: TRBV6-5; J: TRBJ2-7; D: NA; DNA: TGTGCCAGCAGTTACGTCAGGGGCGCCTACGAGCAGTACTTC; CDR3: CASSYVRGAYEQYF
size: few; length: 14; V: TRBV2; J: TRBJ2-7; D: NA; DNA: TGTGCCAGCAGTCCACCCCAAACCTACTACGAGCAGTACTTC; CDR3: CASSPPQTYYEQYF
size: NA; length: 14; V: TRBV5-5; J: TRBJ2-3; D: NA; DNA: TGTGCCAGCTGTTTGTGGGGGGTCACAGATACGCAGTATTTT; CDR3: CASCLWGVTDTQYF
size: NA; length: 16; V: TRBV12-3/TRBV12-4; J: TRBJ2-5; D: NA; DNA: TGTGCCAGCAGCTATGGAACAGGGATGGGTCAAGAGACCCAGTACTTC; CDR3: CASSYGTGMGQETQYF